The T cell receptor (beta chain) described here comes from a study of T-cell memory formation after mild COVID-19. General study findings and limits: Among CD4+ contracting clones, most were CM and EM, and CD8+ ones EMRA. Clones shrinking between day 15 and 85 showed a balanced CD4/CD8 split, and those that grew later tilted toward CD4+. Nothing showed for sure that second-wave clones peaking on day 37 were SARS-CoV-2 specific.

This clonotype was seen more than once but under ten times. Antigen specificity is unknown. After 5'RACE with constant-segment primers, TCR alpha and TCR beta cDNA libraries carrying sample barcodes and UMIs were obtained. TCRdb independently ran MiXCR on the 5' RACE reads; one entry per CDR3 protein. The table includes about 200,000 distinct CDR3 sequences, around 15% detected once. V lost 3 bases to trimming and J lost 2 bases, with 17 bases between them. Germline V CDR1 and CDR2: SGDLS, YYNGEE. The CDR3 has 16 residues. Sequencing used PBMCs or a T cell subset sorted from them (not recorded which). This sequence was found in an adult woman who had mild COVID-19 (a few samples of this study predate the infection). Cell type and time point are not known. This chain uses TRBV9 with TRBJ2-5, with D possibly being TRBD1 (6 bases). The CDR3 bases are TGTGCCAGCAGCGCCAATCCCTCGGGACAACAAGAGACCCAGTACTTC. Its translation is CASSANPSGQQETQYF.